The sequence of this T cell receptor (beta chain) was determined in a study of blood T cell repertoires in COVID-19. Study summary: Acute-phase and convalescent COVID-19 samples originated in the United States, Italy and Spain.

V lost 1 base to trimming and J lost 3 bases; unmatched junction nucleotides: 7. Germline V gene data show CDR1 as MGHRA and CDR2 as YSYEKL. This CDR3 has 17 residues. The table came from immunoSEQ multiplex PCR; TCRdb's copy has only in-frame clones and leaves some out. The repertoire holds roughly 250,000 clones, with approximately 90% as singletons. Sequenced: peripheral blood. This TCR came from a middle-aged woman who had recovered from COVID-19. V usage is TRBV4-1 and J usage is TRBJ2-1, with 9 bases fitting TRBD2. CDR3 in DNA: TGCGCCAGCAGCCAAGTCGGGACTAGCAGGGGCTACAATGAGCAGTTCTTC. Protein: CASSQVGTSRGYNEQFF.